The clone carrying this T cell receptor (beta chain) was seen only a few times. Its antigen is undetermined. The data are from a study of early T cells in non-severe SARS-CoV-2 infection. Study in general: Sequencing of unsorted whole blood was done on bulk RNA, leaving chains unpaired. Findings of the study overall: The matching step, a VDJdb search, favored anti-spike CD8 responses and missed private and CD4 specificities.

V lost 7 bases to trimming and J lost 2 bases; unmatched junction nucleotides: 8. This CDR3 has 13 amino acids. Germline V gene sequence: CDR1 DFQATT, CDR2 SNEGSKA (reference sequence). Individual cDNA molecules each received unique molecular identifiers attached to them. TCRdb recomputed calls from the 5' RACE reads with MiXCR, one row per CDR3 protein. The table records 45,000 to 60,000 distinct CDR3 sequences, approximately 10% of them present only once. The sequence came from an adult who was a healthcare worker with PCR-confirmed SARS-CoV-2 infection or an uninfected control (not recorded which). This material consisted of whole blood, taken at baseline. The chain is built from TRBV20-1 and TRBJ2-7; TRBD2 matches at 7 bases. The CDR3 DNA reads TGCAGTGTGCGCGGGAGATCGACCTACGAGCAGTACTTC. This gives the protein CSVRGRSTYEQYF.